The clone carrying this T cell receptor beta chain has a count of ten or more. TCRdb re-called the RACE reads through MiXCR, storing one row per CDR3 protein. The sample carries more than 70,000 distinct CDR3 sequences, around 7.9% recorded once. Described time point: pre-sensitization, week 0. Documented treatment: therapeutic diphenylcyclopropenone sensitization with weekly scalp DPC. This entry comes from a study of human T cells and chemical hapten exposure. This specimen was whole blood, taken in connection with sensitization to the hapten diphenylcyclopropenone (DPC). The source is a middle-aged man with alopecia areata. Some clones in this sample may be carry-over from other donors' samples.

CDR3 coding DNA: TGTGCCAGCTCACCCCGACAGGGGATCTTTGAAAAACTGTTTTTT. It codes for CASSPRQGIFEKLFF. V and J are TRBV18 and TRBJ1-4; TRBD1 aligns across 8 bases. After removal of 3 bases from V and 7 bases from J, the junction contained 7 bases not matched to a gene. Per the germline V gene, CDR1 is KGHSH and CDR2 is LQKENI. The CDR3 covers 15 residues.